The 23 T cell receptor beta chains given below trace back to one sample, sequenced in a study of blood T cell repertoires in COVID-19. Profiled with immunoSEQ multiplex PCR; TCRdb holds only in-frame clones, not every one. This sample has about 160,000 clones, with 79% found just once. The specimen was peripheral blood. The receptors stem from a woman aged 55-70 years with COVID-19, enrolled during active disease.

The genes are TRBV15 and TRBJ1-1; 7 bases fit TRBD1. CDR3 length: 16 amino acids. The V and J ends lost 0 bases and 6 bases, in that order; junction bases with no gene match: 10. CDR1 is LNHNV, CDR2 YYDKDF, per germline (reference sequence). As DNA, the CDR3 is TGTGCCACCAGCAGAGATCGGGGAGCAGGGGGTGCTGAAGCTTTCTTT. Amino acids: CATSRDRGAGGAEAFF.

In this sample, this clone turned up a few times. V usage is TRBV7-9 and J usage is TRBJ2-3, with TRBD2 identical over 11 bases. CDR3 length: 16 amino acids. Trimming at V came to 4 bases and at J to 4 bases, leaving 7 bases not matched to a gene. Germline CDR1 is SEHNR and CDR2 is FQNEAQ (reference sequence). Written as DNA, the CDR3 is TGTGCCAGCAGCTCCTCTAGCGGGGGGTCCGCAGATACGCAGTATTTT. Its translation is CASSSSSGGSADTQYF.

V gene TRBV12-3 or TRBV12-4 combines with J gene TRBJ1-2, with D perhaps matching TRBD1 (6 bases). Trimming left V 3 bases short and J 2 bases short, with 7 bases between. The CDR3 consists of 13 residues. In DNA, the CDR3 is TGTGCCAGCAGTTTGGGACACAACTATGGCTACACCTTC. Translating gives CASSLGHNYGYTF.

The gene calls are TRBV4-2 and TRBJ2-4, with TRBD2 matching 7 bases. V shed 3 bases and J 5 bases; nucleotides not matched to a gene: 10. This CDR3 region has 16 residues. Germline CDR1 LGHNA, CDR2 YNFKEQ. CDR3 residues: CASSQRAGGGENIQYF. CDR3 DNA: TGTGCCAGCAGCCAGCGAGCGGGCGGGGGAGAAAACATTCAGTACTTC.

The gene calls are TRBV5-6 and TRBJ1-1, with TRBD1 as a possible D gene (5 bases). V was trimmed by 6 bases and J by 11 bases, leaving 26 bases between them. Germline V gene data show CDR1 as SGHDT and CDR2 as YYEEEE. This CDR3 is 15 amino acids long. The CDR3 spells CASTSNPQGWARAFF. The CDR3 coding sequence is TGTGCCAGCACCTCCAACCCCCAGGGTTGGGCGCGGGCTTTCTTT.

This chain uses TRBV3-1 (or the pseudogene TRBV3-2) with TRBJ2-3; 12 bases agree with TRBD2. The germline V gene encodes CDR1 LGHDT and CDR2 YNNKEL (reference sequence). The V and J ends lost 4 bases and 4 bases, in that order; junction bases with no gene match: 6. The CDR3 loop spans 16 amino acids. Here the CDR3 reads CASSLLAGGISDTQYF. The CDR3 nucleotides are TGTGCCAGCAGCCTGCTAGCGGGGGGGATCTCAGATACGCAGTATTTT.

This clone occurred many times. The chain is built from TRBV3-1 (or the pseudogene TRBV3-2) and TRBJ2-2; TRBD1 aligns across 7 bases. The CDR3 runs to 15 residues. V shed 6 bases and J 0 bases; nucleotides not matched to a gene: 4. Per germline, CDR1 LGHDT and CDR2 YNNKEL (reference sequence). The CDR3 DNA reads TGTGCCAGCAGAAAGCAGGGGGCGAACACCGGGGAGCTGTTTTTT. Its translation: CASRKQGANTGELFF.

This clone turned up a few times. This chain uses TRBV6-4 with TRBJ1-4, with TRBD1 matching over 10 bases. V lost 5 bases, J lost 6 bases, and 9 bases stayed unmatched. Germline CDR1 and CDR2: MRHNA and SNTAGT. CDR3 length: 16 residues. In DNA form, the CDR3 reads TGTGCCAGCAGTAGTTCCGGACAGGGGGAGCATGAAAAACTGTTTTTT. The encoded protein is CASSSSGQGEHEKLFF.

The V call is TRBV2, the J call TRBJ2-2; 7 bases line up with TRBD2. This CDR3 is built from 15 residues. Germline V gene data show CDR1 as SNHLY and CDR2 as FYNNEI. J gave up 4 bases and V 2 bases, and 4 bases lay outside the gene matches. For the CDR3, the DNA is TGTGCCAGCAGTGAACGGGAGGTAGTCACCGGGGAGCTGTTTTTT. Amino acids: CASSEREVVTGELFF.

This chain connects TRBV19 to TRBJ1-6; 7 bases agree with TRBD1. Per the germline V gene, CDR1 is LNHDA and CDR2 is SQIVND (reference sequence). Germline trimming cut 4 bases from V and 8 bases from J; bases unmatched to any gene: 8. This CDR3 is built from 15 residues. CDR3 residues: CASSTGGLTYSPLHF. The CDR3 DNA sequence: TGTGCCAGTAGTACAGGGGGTTTGACCTATTCACCCCTCCACTTT.

V usage is TRBV6-1 and J usage is TRBJ2-7; TRBD2 matches 7 bases. CDR3 length: 13 amino acids. The trim removed 3 bases at V and 6 bases at J, leaving 5 bases unmatched. Looked up from germline, CDR1 is MNHNS and CDR2 is SASEGT. The CDR3 nucleotides are TGTGCCAGCAGTGACCAACTAGCGATCGAGCAGTACTTC. The encoded protein is CASSDQLAIEQYF.

The genes are TRBV5-4 and TRBJ1-2; D remains unclear. The V gene's germline CDR1 is SGHNT and CDR2 YYREEE (reference sequence). Trimming took off 0 bases at V and 6 bases at J, with 12 bases between the two ends. The CDR3 has 14 residues. Written as DNA, the CDR3 is TGTGCCAGCAGCTTGGAGGGCCAGAGGGATGGCTACACCTTC. Its protein product is CASSLEGQRDGYTF.

This clone was counted once. V is TRBV9 and J is TRBJ2-1; 11 nucleotides line up with TRBD2. Germline V gives CDR1 SGDLS, CDR2 YYNGEE. V lost 1 base, J lost 1 base, and 10 bases stayed unmatched. The CDR3 has 19 residues. CDR3 region: CASSVQLGTSGLSYNEQFF. CDR3 in DNA: TGTGCCAGCAGCGTACAATTGGGGACTAGCGGCCTTTCCTACAATGAGCAGTTCTTC. The full variable domain, in which reference TRBV9 and TRBJ2-1 provide the parts outside the CDR3, is DSGVTQTPKHLITATGQRVTLRCSPRSGDLSVYWYQQSLDQGLQFLIQYYNGEERAKGNILERFSAQQFPDLHSELNLSSLELGDSALYFCASSVQLGTSGLSYNEQFFGPGTRLTVL.

The genes are TRBV9 and TRBJ2-1; 7 bases fit TRBD1. V shed 4 bases, J shed 9 bases, and the junction held 10 bases outside the gene matches. This CDR3 is 14 amino acids long. Per germline, CDR1 SGDLS and CDR2 YYNGEE. CDR3 residues: CASSQGQADSEQFF. The CDR3 DNA reads TGTGCCAGCAGCCAAGGACAGGCTGACAGTGAGCAGTTCTTC.

The rearrangement uses TRBV11-2 and TRBJ2-1; D ambiguous. The germline gives CDR1 SGHAT, CDR2 FQNNGV. The CDR3 loop spans 13 amino acids. V lost 1 base, J lost 6 bases, and 7 bases lay in between. The CDR3 loop reads CASSLGRFNEQFF. The CDR3 DNA sequence: TGTGCCAGCAGCTTAGGCAGGTTCAATGAGCAGTTCTTC.

The chain recombines TRBV3-1 (or the pseudogene TRBV3-2) with TRBJ1-2, with D unclear. Deletions cut 0 bases from V and 8 bases from J, with 13 bases between. The germline V gene has CDR1 LGHDT and CDR2 YNNKEL (reference sequence). This CDR3 spans 14 amino acids. The CDR3 DNA reads TGTGCCAGCAGCCAAGATCTAGTAGGCTACGGCTACACCTTC. It is translated as CASSQDLVGYGYTF.

V is TRBV5-1 and J is TRBJ2-7; TRBD2 aligns across 12 bases. This CDR3 spans 15 amino acids. The germline CDR1 and CDR2 sequences are SGHRS and YFSETQ. The trim removed 0 bases at V and 5 bases at J, leaving 3 bases unmatched. The CDR3 sequence is CASSLALAGGNEQYF. In DNA form, the CDR3 reads TGCGCCAGCAGCTTGGCCCTAGCGGGAGGGAACGAGCAGTACTTC.

This clone showed up just a few times. CDR3 protein: CASQLDRAAGELFF. The CDR3 nucleotides are TGTGCCAGTCAATTGGACAGGGCTGCCGGGGAGCTGTTTTTT. The rearrangement uses TRBV2 and TRBJ2-2, with 8 bases that match TRBD1. Per germline, CDR1 SNHLY and CDR2 FYNNEI. V lost 9 bases, J lost 6 bases, and 9 bases stayed unmatched. CDR3 length: 14 amino acids.

The J gene is TRBJ2-1, the V gene TRBV25-1; 8 nucleotides match TRBD1. J was trimmed by 11 bases and V by 4 bases; bases with no gene match: 7. Germline assignment: CDR1 MGHDK and CDR2 SYGVNS. The CDR3 runs to 13 residues. The DNA of the CDR3 is TGTGCCAGCAGTGGCCACAGGGGGAGGAAGCAGTTCTTC. Amino acids: CASSGHRGRKQFF.

This clone came up many times. The rearrangement uses TRBV7-8 and TRBJ1-5; D is possibly TRBD1 (6 bases). CDR1 is SGHVS and CDR2 is FQNEAQ in the germline V gene. V shed 5 bases and J shed 4 bases, with 18 bases lying between them. This CDR3 region has 16 residues. The CDR3, as DNA: TGTGCCAGCAGCGGGACGAACCGGGACACAAATCAGCCCCAGCATTTT. The encoded protein is CASSGTNRDTNQPQHF.

The chain links TRBV5-1 to TRBJ2-5, with 7 nucleotides matching TRBD2. Looked up from germline, CDR1 is SGHRS and CDR2 is YFSETQ. J gave up 3 bases and V 7 bases, and 9 bases lay outside the gene matches. The CDR3 sequence is 14 residues long. The CDR3 nucleotides read TGCGCCAGCGGAGGGAGCGGGGTGGAAGAGACCCAGTACTTC. Protein sequence: CASGGSGVEETQYF.

The V call is TRBV3-1 (or the pseudogene TRBV3-2), the J call TRBJ1-3; unclear D gene. Germline lookup yields CDR1 LGHDT and CDR2 YNNKEL (reference sequence). The V end lost 2 bases, the J end lost 4 bases, and 6 bases lay between the germline ends. The CDR3 totals 13 residues. The CDR3 loop reads CASSQPMGNTIYF. The CDR3 DNA reads as TGTGCCAGCAGCCAACCCATGGGAAACACCATATATTTT.

The gene calls are TRBV9 and TRBJ1-4; D is possibly TRBD1 (6 bases). The CDR3 totals 14 residues. V was clipped by 1 base and J by 8 bases, with 12 bases between them. Germline-derived CDR1 and CDR2 are SGDLS and YYNGEE. CDR3 residues: CASSVPRGAEKLFF. The CDR3 nucleotides read TGTGCCAGCAGCGTACCCAGGGGCGCCGAAAAACTGTTTTTT.